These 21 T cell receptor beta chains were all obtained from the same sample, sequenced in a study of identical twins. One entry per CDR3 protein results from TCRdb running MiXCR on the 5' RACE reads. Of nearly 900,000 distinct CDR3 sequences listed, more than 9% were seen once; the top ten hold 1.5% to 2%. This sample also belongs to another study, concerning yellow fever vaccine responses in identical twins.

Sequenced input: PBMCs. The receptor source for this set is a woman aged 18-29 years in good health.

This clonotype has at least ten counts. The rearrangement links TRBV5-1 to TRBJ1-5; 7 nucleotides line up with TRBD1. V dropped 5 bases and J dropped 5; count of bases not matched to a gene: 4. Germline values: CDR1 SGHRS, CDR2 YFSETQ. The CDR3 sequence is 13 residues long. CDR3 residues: CASRGTDDQPQHF. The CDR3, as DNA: TGCGCCAGCAGGGGGACAGACGATCAGCCCCAGCATTTT.

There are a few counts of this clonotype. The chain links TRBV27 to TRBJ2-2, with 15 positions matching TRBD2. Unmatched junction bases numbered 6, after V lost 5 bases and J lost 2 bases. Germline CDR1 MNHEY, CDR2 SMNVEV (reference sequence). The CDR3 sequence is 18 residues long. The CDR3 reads CASSLAGLAGGNTGELFF. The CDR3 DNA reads TGTGCCAGCAGTCTAGCGGGACTAGCGGGGGGAAACACCGGGGAGCTGTTTTTT.

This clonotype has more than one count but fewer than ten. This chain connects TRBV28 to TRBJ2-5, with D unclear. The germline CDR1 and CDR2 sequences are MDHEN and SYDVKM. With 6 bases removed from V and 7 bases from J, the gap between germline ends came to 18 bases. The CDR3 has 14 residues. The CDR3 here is CASSPIYTPGTQYF. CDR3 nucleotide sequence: TGTGCCAGCAGCCCAATTTATACTCCGGGGACCCAGTACTTC.

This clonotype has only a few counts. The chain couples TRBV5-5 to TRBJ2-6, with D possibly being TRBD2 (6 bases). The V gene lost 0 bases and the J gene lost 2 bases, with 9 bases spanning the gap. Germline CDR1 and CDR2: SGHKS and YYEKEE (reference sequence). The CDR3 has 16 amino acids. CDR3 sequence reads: CASSLERGTGANVLTF. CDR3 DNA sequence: TGTGCCAGCAGCTTGGAACGGGGGACTGGGGCCAACGTCCTGACTTTC.

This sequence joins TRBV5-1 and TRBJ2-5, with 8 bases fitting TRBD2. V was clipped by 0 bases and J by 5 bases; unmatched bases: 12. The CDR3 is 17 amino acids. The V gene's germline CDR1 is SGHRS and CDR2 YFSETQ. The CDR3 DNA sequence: TGCGCCAGCAGCTTGGTTCCAGCGGGGGCCATCGGGGAGACCCAGTACTTC. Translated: CASSLVPAGAIGETQYF.

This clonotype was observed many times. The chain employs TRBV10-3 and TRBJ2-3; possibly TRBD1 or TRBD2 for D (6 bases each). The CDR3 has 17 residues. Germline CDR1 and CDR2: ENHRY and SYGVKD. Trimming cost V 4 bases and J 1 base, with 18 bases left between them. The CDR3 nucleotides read TGTGCCATCAGTGGAGGTCCGGGGGCCCCTGGCACAGATACGCAGTATTTT. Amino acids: CAISGGPGAPGTDTQYF.

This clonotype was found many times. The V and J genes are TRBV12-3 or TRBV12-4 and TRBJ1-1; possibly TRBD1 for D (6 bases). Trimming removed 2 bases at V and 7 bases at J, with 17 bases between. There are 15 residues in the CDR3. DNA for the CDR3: TGTGCCAGCAGTTTAACCGAGGACAGCGTTTTTGAAGCTTTCTTT. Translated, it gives CASSLTEDSVFEAFF.

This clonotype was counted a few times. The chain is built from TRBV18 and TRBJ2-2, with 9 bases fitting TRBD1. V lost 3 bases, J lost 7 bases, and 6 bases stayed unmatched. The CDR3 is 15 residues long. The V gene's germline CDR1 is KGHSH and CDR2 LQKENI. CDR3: CASSPLQGALGELFF. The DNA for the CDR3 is TGTGCCAGCTCACCGCTACAGGGGGCTCTCGGGGAGCTGTTTTTT. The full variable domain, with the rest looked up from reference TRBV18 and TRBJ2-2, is NAGVMQNPRHLVRRRGQEARLRCSPMKGHSHVYWYRQLPEEGLKFMVYLQKENIIDESGMPKERFSAEFPKEGPSILRIQQVVRGDSAAYFCASSPLQGALGELFFGEGSRLTVL.

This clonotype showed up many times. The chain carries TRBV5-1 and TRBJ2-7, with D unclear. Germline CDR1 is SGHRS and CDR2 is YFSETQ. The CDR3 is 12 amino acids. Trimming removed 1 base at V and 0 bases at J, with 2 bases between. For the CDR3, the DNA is TGCGCCAGCAGCTTGCCCTCCTACGAGCAGTACTTC. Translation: CASSLPSYEQYF.

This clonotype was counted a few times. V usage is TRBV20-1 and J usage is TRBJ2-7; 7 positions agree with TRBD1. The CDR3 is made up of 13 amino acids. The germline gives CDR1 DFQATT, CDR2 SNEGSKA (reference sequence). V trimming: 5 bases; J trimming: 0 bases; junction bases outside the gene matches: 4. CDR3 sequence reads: CSAARDSSYEQYF. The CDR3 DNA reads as TGCAGTGCTGCAAGGGACAGCTCCTACGAGCAGTACTTC.

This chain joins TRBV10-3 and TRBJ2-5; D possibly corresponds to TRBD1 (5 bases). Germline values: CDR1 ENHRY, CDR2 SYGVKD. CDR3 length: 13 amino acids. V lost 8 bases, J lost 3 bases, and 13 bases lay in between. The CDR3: CAIGSTEEETQYF. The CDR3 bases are TGTGCCATCGGATCGACAGAGGAAGAGACCCAGTACTTC.

The CDR3 DNA reads as TGTGCCAGCAGCCCCGGGGCGATAACGGGGCTGAACACTGAAGCTTTCTTT. Its protein product is CASSPGAITGLNTEAFF. The rearrangement joins TRBV7-9 to TRBJ1-1; D perhaps matches TRBD1 (5 bases). Germline assignment: CDR1 SEHNR and CDR2 FQNEAQ (reference sequence). There are 17 residues in the CDR3. V dropped 5 bases and J dropped 0 bases, with 19 bases sitting between them. The variable domain in full, with the rest retrieved from reference TRBV7-9 and TRBJ1-1, is DTGVSQNPRHKITKRGQNVTFRCDPISEHNRLYWYRQTLGQGPEFLTYFQNEAQLEKSRLLSDRFSAERPKGSFSTLEIQRTEQGDSAMYLCASSPGAITGLNTEAFFGQGTRLTVV.

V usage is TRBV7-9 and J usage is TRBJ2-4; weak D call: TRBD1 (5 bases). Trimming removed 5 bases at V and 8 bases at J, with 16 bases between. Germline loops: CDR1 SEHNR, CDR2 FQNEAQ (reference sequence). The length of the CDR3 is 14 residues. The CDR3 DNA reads TGTGCCAGCAGCCTAGAGCCCAGGGTGGACATTCAGTACTTC. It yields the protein CASSLEPRVDIQYF. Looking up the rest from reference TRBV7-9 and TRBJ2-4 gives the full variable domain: DTGVSQNPRHKITKRGQNVTFRCDPISEHNRLYWYRQTLGQGPEFLTYFQNEAQLEKSRLLSDRFSAERPKGSFSTLEIQRTEQGDSAMYLCASSLEPRVDIQYFGAGTRLSVL.

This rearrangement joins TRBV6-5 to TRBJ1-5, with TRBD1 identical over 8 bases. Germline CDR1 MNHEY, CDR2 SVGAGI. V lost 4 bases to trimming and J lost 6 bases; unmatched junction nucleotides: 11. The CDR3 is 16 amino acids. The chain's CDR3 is CASSLNPGQDRQPQHF. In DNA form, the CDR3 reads TGTGCCAGCAGTTTGAACCCGGGACAGGACCGTCAGCCCCAGCATTTT.

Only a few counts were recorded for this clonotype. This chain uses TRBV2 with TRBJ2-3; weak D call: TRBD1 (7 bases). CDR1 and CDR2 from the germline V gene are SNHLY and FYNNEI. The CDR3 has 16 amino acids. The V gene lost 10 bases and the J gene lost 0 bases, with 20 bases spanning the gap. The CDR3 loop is CANLDRAGTSTDTQYF. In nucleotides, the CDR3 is TGTGCCAACTTAGACAGGGCGGGAACTAGCACAGATACGCAGTATTTT.

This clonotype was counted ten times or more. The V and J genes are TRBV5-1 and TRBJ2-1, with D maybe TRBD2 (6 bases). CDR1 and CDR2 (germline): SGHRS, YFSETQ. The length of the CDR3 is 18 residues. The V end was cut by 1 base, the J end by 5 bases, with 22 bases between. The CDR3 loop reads CASSLYPILDYKDNEQFF. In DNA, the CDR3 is TGCGCCAGCAGCTTGTATCCTATTCTGGACTATAAAGACAATGAGCAGTTCTTC.

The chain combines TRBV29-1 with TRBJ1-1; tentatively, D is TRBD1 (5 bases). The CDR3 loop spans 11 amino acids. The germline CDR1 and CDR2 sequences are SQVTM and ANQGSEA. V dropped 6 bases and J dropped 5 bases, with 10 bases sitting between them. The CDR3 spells CSVQDTTEAFF. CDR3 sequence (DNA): TGCAGCGTACAGGATACAACTGAAGCTTTCTTT. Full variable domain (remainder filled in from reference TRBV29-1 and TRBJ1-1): SAVISQKPSRDICQRGTSLTIQCQVDSQVTMMFWYRQQPGQSLTLIATANQGSEATYESGFVIDKFPISRPNLTFSTLTVSNMSPEDSSIYLCSVQDTTEAFFGQGTRLTVV.

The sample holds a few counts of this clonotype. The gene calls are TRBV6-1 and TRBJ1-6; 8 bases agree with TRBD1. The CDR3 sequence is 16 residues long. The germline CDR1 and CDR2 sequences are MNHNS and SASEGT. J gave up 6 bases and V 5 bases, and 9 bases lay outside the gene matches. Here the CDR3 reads CASSKQGVAFNSPLHF. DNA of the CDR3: TGTGCCAGCAGTAAACAGGGGGTAGCGTTTAATTCACCCCTCCACTTT.

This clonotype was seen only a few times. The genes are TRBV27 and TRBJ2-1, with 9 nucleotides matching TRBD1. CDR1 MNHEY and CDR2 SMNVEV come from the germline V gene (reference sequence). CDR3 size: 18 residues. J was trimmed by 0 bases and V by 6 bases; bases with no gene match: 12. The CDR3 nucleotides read TGTGCCAGCAGCCCGGGACAGGGCGTTCTCCGCTCCTACAATGAGCAGTTCTTC. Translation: CASSPGQGVLRSYNEQFF.

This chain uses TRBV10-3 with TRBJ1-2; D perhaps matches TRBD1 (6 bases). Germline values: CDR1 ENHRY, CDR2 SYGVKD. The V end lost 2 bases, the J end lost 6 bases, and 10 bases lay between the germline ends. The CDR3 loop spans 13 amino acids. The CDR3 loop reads CAISERGLDGYTF. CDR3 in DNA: TGTGCCATCAGTGAGCGGGGGCTCGATGGCTACACCTTC.

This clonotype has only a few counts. CDR3 coding DNA: TGCGCCAGCAGCCCTCCTATAGGGAGCAATCAGCCCCAGCATTTT. This translates into CASSPPIGSNQPQHF. This rearrangement joins TRBV4-1 to TRBJ1-5; D gene ambiguous. The germline V gene has CDR1 MGHRA and CDR2 YSYEKL. Trimming removed 4 bases at V and 1 base at J, with 11 bases between. This CDR3 is built from 15 residues.